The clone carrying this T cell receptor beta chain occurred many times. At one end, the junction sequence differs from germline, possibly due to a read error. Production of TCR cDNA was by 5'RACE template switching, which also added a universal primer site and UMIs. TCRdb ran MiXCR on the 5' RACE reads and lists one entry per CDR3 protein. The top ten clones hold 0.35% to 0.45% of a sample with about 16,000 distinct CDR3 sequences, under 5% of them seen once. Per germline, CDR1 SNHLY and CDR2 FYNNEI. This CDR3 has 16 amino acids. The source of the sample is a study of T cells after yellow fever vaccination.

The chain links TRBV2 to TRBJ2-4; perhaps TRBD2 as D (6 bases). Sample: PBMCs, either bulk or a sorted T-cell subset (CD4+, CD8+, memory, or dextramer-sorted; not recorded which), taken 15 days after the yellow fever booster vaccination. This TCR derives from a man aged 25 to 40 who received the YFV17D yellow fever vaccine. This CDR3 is CATHSGRELANNIQYF. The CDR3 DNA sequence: TGTGCCACTCATTCAGGACGCGAACTAGCCAACAACATTCAGTACTTC.